This is a list of T cell receptor beta chains from one sample in a study of blood T cell repertoires in COVID-19. Method: immunoSEQ multiplex PCR; TCRdb's copy keeps in-frame clones and lacks some. The table shows about 290,000 clones, with around 81% occurring only once. Sequences were obtained from peripheral blood. Receptors were obtained from a woman in her forties or fifties with active or convalescent COVID-19. Each CDR3 is given with its conserved first and last residue. D genes are given only for firm matches. Clone size appears in some rows only: once, few, many, or a class for an expanded clone.

cdr3_aa | cdr3_nt | d_call | j_call | clone_size | v_call
CASSGGVGGELFF | TGTGCCAGCAGCGGCGGGGTAGGCGGGGAGCTGTTTTTT | . | TRBJ2-2 | . | TRBV7-2
CASSGLAVVNEQFF | TGTGCCAGCAGTGGACTAGCGGTCGTTAATGAGCAGTTCTTC | TRBD2 | TRBJ2-1 | once | TRBV2
CASSQAGRDYEQYF | TGTGCCAGCAGCCAAGCGGGGCGGGATTACGAGCAGTACTTC | . | TRBJ2-7 | . | TRBV3-1/TRBV3-2
CASSKTGISYNEQFF | TGTGCCAGCAGTAAGACGGGGATCTCCTACAATGAGCAGTTCTTC | . | TRBJ2-1 | . | TRBV6-6
CASSTGTSGMGYEQFF | TGTGCCAGCAGCACCGGGACTAGCGGGATGGGTTATGAGCAGTTCTTC | TRBD2 | TRBJ2-1 | . | TRBV3-1/TRBV3-2
CASSPGTGATFWTEAFF | TGCGCCAGCAGTCCCGGGACAGGGGCCACTTTTTGGACTGAAGCTTTCTTT | TRBD1 | TRBJ1-1 | . | TRBV23-1
CASSEAYRGYEQYF | TGTGCCAGCAGTGAAGCGTACAGGGGTTACGAGCAGTACTTC | TRBD1 | TRBJ2-7 | few | TRBV6-1
CASSPRGANTIYF | TGTGCCAGCAGCCCCAGGGGCGCAAACACCATATATTTT | . | TRBJ1-3 | . | TRBV3-1/TRBV3-2
CASSQVGRFSGNTIYF | TGTGCCAGCAGCCAAGTGGGCCGATTCTCTGGAAACACCATATATTTT | . | TRBJ1-3 | . | TRBV3-1/TRBV3-2
CASSETRSGPQHF | TGCGCCAGCAGTGAGACTCGGTCGGGGCCCCAGCATTTT | . | TRBJ1-5 | . | TRBV10-1
CSATDRGKQYF | TGCAGTGCAACCGACAGGGGGAAGCAGTACTTC | TRBD1 | TRBJ2-7 | . | TRBV20-1
CASSTPTGTEQYF | TGTGCCAGCAGCACGCCGACAGGGACCGAGCAGTACTTC | TRBD1 | TRBJ2-7 | . | TRBV7-2
CASSPRAQGAYNEQFF | TGTGCCAGCAGCCCTAGGGCTCAGGGGGCATACAATGAGCAGTTCTTC | TRBD1 | TRBJ2-1 | . | TRBV9
CASSQAGGVYGYTF | TGTGCCAGCAGCCAAGCAGGGGGCGTCTATGGCTACACCTTC | TRBD1 | TRBJ1-2 | . | TRBV14
CASRYRLDTEQFF | TGTGCCAGCAGGTATAGACTAGATACTGAGCAGTTCTTC | . | TRBJ2-1 | . | TRBV6-6
CASRDRVAHQPQHF | TGCGCCAGCAGGGACAGGGTGGCCCATCAGCCCCAGCATTTT | TRBD1 | TRBJ1-5 | . | TRBV10-1
CASQARDRVPYEQYF | TGCGCCAGCCAGGCCCGCGACAGGGTTCCCTACGAGCAGTACTTC | TRBD1 | TRBJ2-7 | . | TRBV10-2
CASSTGLGNQPQHF | TGCGCCAGCAGCACAGGGTTGGGCAATCAGCCCCAGCATTTT | . | TRBJ1-5 | few | TRBV5-1
CASSLGSGAEAFF | TGTGCCAGCAGCTTAGGGTCCGGAGCTGAAGCTTTCTTT | . | TRBJ1-1 | once | TRBV11-1
CASSSEVGRENNEQFF | TGTGCTAGCAGCTCCGAGGTGGGCCGGGAGAACAATGAGCAGTTCTTC | . | TRBJ2-1 | . | TRBV7-7
CASSFGVGPLHF | TGTGCCAGCAGCTTCGGAGTTGGGCCCCTCCACTTT | . | TRBJ1-6 | . | TRBV7-3
CSVSGAAEAFF | TGCAGCGTTTCAGGGGCCGCTGAAGCTTTCTTT | . | TRBJ1-1 | . | TRBV29-1
CASSKDTGGYGNTIYF | TGTGCCAGCAGCAAAGACACAGGGGGCTATGGAAACACCATATATTTT | TRBD1 | TRBJ1-3 | . | TRBV2
CASSGGVADTQYF | TGTGCCAGCAGTGGAGGGGTTGCAGATACGCAGTATTTT | . | TRBJ2-3 | . | TRBV28
CASSLDARAGAYGYTF | TGTGCCAGCAGCTTAGACGCCCGAGCTGGGGCCTATGGCTACACCTTC | . | TRBJ1-2 | . | TRBV7-2
CASSGQGGGGGAEAFF | TGTGCCAGCAGCGGGCAAGGGGGGGGCGGTGGCGCTGAAGCTTTCTTT | . | TRBJ1-1 | . | TRBV2
CASSWRSNYGYTF | TGTGCCAGTAGCTGGCGGTCTAACTATGGCTACACCTTC | . | TRBJ1-2 | . | TRBV19
CASSAPLALREGGRSYNEQFF | TGTGCCAGCAGTGCTCCACTCGCGCTTAGGGAAGGTGGGAGGTCCTACAATGAGCAGTTCTTC | . | TRBJ2-1 | . | TRBV2
CASSTTGAGYSPLHF | TGTGCCAGCAGCACTACAGGGGCAGGCTATTCACCCCTCCACTTT | TRBD1 | TRBJ1-6 | . | TRBV9
CAWSPGQGGPYSNQPQHF | TGTGCCTGGAGTCCGGGACAGGGGGGACCGTATAGCAATCAGCCCCAGCATTTT | TRBD1 | TRBJ1-5 | once | TRBV30
CASSTGQGETQYF | TGTGCCAGCAGTACAGGACAGGGGGAGACCCAGTACTTC | TRBD1 | TRBJ2-5 | . | TRBV6-5
CASSSSLSYEQYF | TGTGCCAGCAGCTCTTCGCTATCCTACGAGCAGTACTTC | . | TRBJ2-7 | few | TRBV11-2
CASGPGLAGTNEQFF | TGCGCCAGCGGACCGGGACTAGCGGGAACTAATGAGCAGTTCTTC | TRBD2 | TRBJ2-1 | . | TRBV5-1
CASREFGSNQPQHF | TGTGCCAGCAGGGAGTTCGGAAGCAATCAGCCCCAGCATTTT | . | TRBJ1-5 | . | TRBV6-5
CASSLAGLAGDAGELFF | TGTGCCAGCAGCTTGGCCGGTCTAGCGGGAGACGCCGGGGAGCTGTTTTTT | TRBD2 | TRBJ2-2 | . | TRBV5-4
CASSLSLGGRGTNSPLHF | TGTGCCAGCAGTTTATCCCTCGGGGGGCGCGGGACCAATTCACCCCTCCACTTT | . | TRBJ1-6 | . | TRBV28
CASSFSEDTEAFF | TGCGCCAGCAGTTTCTCTGAGGACACTGAAGCTTTCTTT | . | TRBJ1-1 | . | TRBV5-1